Following are 3 T cell receptor beta chains from one sample sequenced in a study of molecular identifiers for immune sequencing clone quantification. Via MiXCR, TCRdb re-called the PCR reads, giving one row per CDR3 protein. The table lists more than 550,000 distinct CDR3 sequences, around 25% of them singletons. Source material: naive CD8+ T cells from blood, with Jurkat cell RNA spiked in. The subset is: FACS-sorted CD8+CD4-CCR7+CD45RA+ naive T cells. The receptors shown here come from a human donor in good health. Some libraries in this study had Jurkat cell RNA spiked in.

This clonotype has a count of ten or more. V is TRBV4-1 and J is TRBJ2-1, with 10 bases matching TRBD1. Germline V gives CDR1 MGHRA, CDR2 YSYEKL. The CDR3 covers 13 residues. J lost 8 bases, V lost 3 bases, and 1 base had no gene match. CDR3 in DNA: TGCGCCAGCAGCCAGGACAGGGGGGATGAGCAGTTCTTC. Amino acids: CASSQDRGDEQFF.

The CDR3 coding sequence is TGTGCCAGCGGCCCGGGGATATCCGGGACCCAGTACTTC. Its translation is CASGPGISGTQYF. The rearrangement uses TRBV9 and TRBJ2-5, with D maybe TRBD2 (5 bases). Per the germline V gene, CDR1 is SGDLS and CDR2 is YYNGEE. The CDR3 covers 13 residues. V shed 7 bases and J shed 7 bases, with 17 bases lying between them.

Comment on this clonotype: The conserved final phenylalanine or tryptophan is absent from the CDR3, which likely points to a read error. The chain couples TRBV20-1 to TRBJ2-2; D perhaps matches TRBD1 (6 bases). The CDR3 runs to 14 residues. Trimming cost V 2 bases and J 7 bases, with 14 bases left between them. The germline CDR1 and CDR2 sequences are DFQATT and SNEGSKA (reference sequence). For the CDR3, the DNA is TGCAGTGCTAGACGTCAGGGGACGGGCGGGGAGCTGTTTTGT. Its protein product is CSARRQGTGGELFC.